This TCR beta chain was captured in a study of cytomegalovirus exposure and HLA in healthy donors. PCR primers comprised 60 Vbeta and 13 Jbeta primers. Data came from immunoSEQ multiplex PCR; TCRdb stores just in-frame clones and leaves some out. The data contain about 150,000 clones, around 72% of them singletons. This clone was seen just once. Trimming stripped 6 bases from V and 6 bases from J, with 17 bases between. CDR3 size: 14 residues. Germline CDR1 reads ENHRY; CDR2 reads SYGVKD. The gene calls are TRBV10-3 and TRBJ1-2; possibly TRBD1 for D (5 bases). The sequencing sample was made of PBMCs. The receptor was isolated from a man between 45 and 60 years old in good health and CMV-seropositive. The CDR3: CAISYDRQFDGYTF. DNA for the CDR3: TGTGCCATCAGCTACGACAGACAATTCGATGGCTACACCTTC.